In this sample, the clone carrying this TCR beta chain turned up a few times. No antigen is known for it. This entry comes from a study of CD8 T cells in ankylosing spondylitis. Regarding the study as a whole: Enrichment of disease-linked clones was reportedly significant in matched ankylosing spondylitis synovial fluid. Roughly 8 highly homologous variants formed a TCR beta motif that appeared characteristic of ankylosing spondylitis blood.

Libraries for TCR beta were made by quantitative 5'-RACE with molecular barcodes. One entry per CDR3 protein results from TCRdb running MiXCR on the 5' RACE reads. Of a few hundred thousand distinct CDR3 sequences in the sample, less than 10% were seen once. The CDR3 runs to 14 residues. V lost 2 bases, J lost 7 bases, and 13 bases lay in between. Per the germline V gene, CDR1 is MNHEY and CDR2 is SVGEGT. This sequence joins TRBV6-2 or TRBV6-3 and TRBJ2-3; TRBD1 might be the D (6 bases). Material: blood, either unsorted or a sorted T cell fraction (not recorded which). The TCR sequence derives from a male donor with ankylosing spondylitis. CDR3 sequence (DNA): TGTGCCAGCAGTTACCCAGGGGAGATTTATACGCAGTATTTT. It encodes CASSYPGEIYTQYF.